This TCR beta chain was recovered during a study of blood T cells in healthy people across ages. Study-wide findings and caveats: Possibly confounding the expanded clonotype changes was the fact that donor CMV status was unknown. Higher diversity and more naive CD4+ cells were features of long-lived donors, compared to aged donors.

At least 6.5 million PBMCs were isolated per sample. J was trimmed by 1 base and V by 4 bases; bases with no gene match: 7. Germline V gene data show CDR1 as SGHRS and CDR2 as YFSETQ. The CDR3 extends over 16 amino acids. In regard to this clonotype: Antigen unknown.

It was with a sample-barcoded 5' primer and a J-beta primer mix that a second PCR of about 6 to 12 cycles was run. TCRdb passed the 5' RACE reads through MiXCR, listing each CDR3 protein once. The sample gives about 970,000 distinct CDR3 sequences, 51% of which show up once; around a fifth is in the top ten. This clonotype originated in a woman between 55 and 75 years old in good health. The chain joins TRBV5-1 to TRBJ1-1; 10 bases map to TRBD1. Sequencing used blood. As DNA, the CDR3 is TGCGCCAGCAGCCTTGGGACAGGGGTGGGGAACACTGAAGCTTTCTTT. Protein: CASSLGTGVGNTEAFF.